This note documents a single TCR beta chain sequence. The antigen is unknown. The PCR had 60 Vbeta and 13 Jbeta primers. Some clones are missing from TCRdb's copy, which holds only in-frame ones; the method was immunoSEQ multiplex PCR. The sample includes about 150,000 clones, around 80% of them seen just once. The CDR3 spans 9 residues. Losses at the gene ends were 10 bases for V and 15 bases for J; bases not matched to a gene: 6. The V gene's germline CDR1 is MNHNS and CDR2 SASEGT. The source of the sample is a study of cytomegalovirus exposure and HLA in healthy donors. Findings and limits, study-wide: Overall, under 200 TCR beta chains were annotated as cytomegalovirus-associated.

The rearrangement uses TRBV6-1 and TRBJ2-1; 7 nucleotides match TRBD2. The clonotype was recovered from a young man in good health and CMV-seropositive. Sequenced material: PBMCs. The CDR3 region has the DNA TGTGCCATCGAGACTAGCCCGTTCTTC. Translation: CAIETSPFF.